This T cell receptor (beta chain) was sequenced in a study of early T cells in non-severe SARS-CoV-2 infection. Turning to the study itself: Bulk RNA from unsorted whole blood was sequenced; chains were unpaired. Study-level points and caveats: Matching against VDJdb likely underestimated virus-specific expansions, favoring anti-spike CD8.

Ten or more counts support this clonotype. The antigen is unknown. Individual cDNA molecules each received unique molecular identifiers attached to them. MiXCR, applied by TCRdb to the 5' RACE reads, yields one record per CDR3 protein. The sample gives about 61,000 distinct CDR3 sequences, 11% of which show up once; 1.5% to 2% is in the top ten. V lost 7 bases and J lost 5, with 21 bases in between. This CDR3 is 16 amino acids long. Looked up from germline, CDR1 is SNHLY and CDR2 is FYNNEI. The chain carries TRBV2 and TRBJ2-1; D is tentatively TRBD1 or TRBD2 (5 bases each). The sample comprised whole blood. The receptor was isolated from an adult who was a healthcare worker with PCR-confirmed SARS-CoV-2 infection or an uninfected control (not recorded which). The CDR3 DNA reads TGTGCCAGCATTTCGGGTTGGGATCGAGGGGACAATGAGCAGTTCTTC. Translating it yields CASISGWDRGDNEQFF.